A single T cell receptor beta chain is shown here with its context. V lost 1 base to trimming and J lost 2 bases; unmatched junction nucleotides: 2. Germline loops: CDR1 MNHEY, CDR2 SVGAGI. The CDR3 has 14 amino acids. These data originate in a study of blood T cell repertoires in COVID-19. Original handling: Reference gene primers were amplified, and this amplification served to estimate nucleated cell counts. Clones were sequenced by immunoSEQ multiplex PCR, and TCRdb holds only the in-frame ones, with some missing. That table furnishes V, J and clone size, whereas the DNA furnished D and trimming. The sample lists some 270,000 clones; roughly 84% were seen once.

This TCR was sampled from a middle-aged man who had recovered from COVID-19. This chain uses TRBV6-5 with TRBJ2-7, with TRBD1 matching over 7 bases. The sequencing input was PBMCs or T cells enriched from blood (not recorded which). The CDR3 is CASSYFQGAYEQYF. CDR3 nucleotides: TGTGCCAGCAGTTACTTCCAGGGGGCCTACGAGCAGTACTTC.